This TCR beta chain was profiled in a study of T cells in Graves' hyperthyroidism and ophthalmopathy. The study's findings and limits: Most thyroid-expanded clonotypes above 0.001 were also found in blood.

Newly diagnosed hyperthyroidism patients aged 18 to 65 years had disease lasting under 2 months. Thyroid ultrasound and orbital computed tomography, with clinical symptoms and serum thyroxine and TRAb, informed diagnoses. The sample, blood from the first hyperthyroidism diagnosis, precedes any ophthalmopathy symptoms. CDR3 length: 14 amino acids. Germline CDR1 and CDR2: DFQATT and SNEGSKA (reference sequence). V gave up 2 bases and J gave up 4 bases, with 11 bases separating them. Amplification of TCR beta CDR3 regions was performed using RNA transcripts as template. During a first-round RT-PCR of the TCR CDR3, the HTBI primer set was used. TCRdb passed the multiplex PCR reads through MiXCR, listing each CDR3 protein once. This table holds about 300,000 distinct CDR3 sequences, about 25% found once. Remarks on this clonotype: The antigen is unknown.

V gene TRBV20-1 combines with J gene TRBJ2-2; D unclear. Sequencing used blood. The sequence derives from a man aged 40-49 years with Graves' hyperthyroidism that later progressed to Graves' ophthalmopathy. The CDR3 reads CSARLVSSTGELFF. The CDR3 bases are TGCAGTGCTAGACTAGTCAGCTCCACCGGGGAGCTGTTTTTT.